The T cell receptor (beta chain) described here comes from a study of T-cell reconstitution after alpha-beta-depleted transplantation in children. Points from the study as a whole: Among T cells one year after transplant, newly produced cells accounted for most counts and diversity. By about two months after transplant, alpha-beta T cells reportedly arose from several hundred graft clones that had expanded. Some patients owed their high day-60 TCRbeta diversity to surviving recipient T cells and thymic progenitors.

As to this clonotype: Antigen: not known. The germline gene is not matched at one end of the junction; a read error may be the cause.

CDR1 and CDR2 (germline): MNHEY, SVGAGI. The CDR3 loop spans 15 amino acids. During its preparation, the TCRbeta library received unique molecular identifiers. TCRdb re-called the PCR reads with MiXCR, one entry per CDR3 protein. The table lists 140,000 to 150,000 distinct CDR3 sequences, more than 8% of them singletons. Sequenced here: PBMCs, mostly from graft donor cells, sampled 180 days after TCRalphabeta/CD19-depleted stem cell transplant. This clonotype was sampled from a female patient aged 2 to 10 who had a stem cell transplant for congenital amegakaryocytic thrombocytopenia, so the T cells may come from the graft donor. This sequence joins TRBV6-5 and TRBJ1-5; D possibly corresponds to TRBD1 (5 bases). The CDR3 spells CASRYPGRVDQHQHF. In nucleotides, the CDR3 is TGTGCCAGCAGATACCCCGGCAGGGTTGATCAGCACCAGCATTTT.